The entry below describes one T cell receptor (beta chain). This sample is part of a study of shared clonotypes between healthy human individuals. At the level of the study: Donors had three CD4 naive, three CD4 memory, two CD8 naive and one CD8 memory plate apiece.

Sequencing used immunoSEQ multiplex PCR; TCRdb keeps in-frame clones, though not all of them. The sample has about 2.5 million clones; about 90% are singletons. The V end was cut by 7 bases, the J end by 0 bases, with 16 bases between. CDR3 length: 16 amino acids. Germline V gene lookup returns CDR1 WSHSY and CDR2 SAAADI. The TCR originated in a man in his late teens or twenties in good health. Some clones in this sample may be carry-over from other donors' samples. Sequenced material: naive CD4+ T cells from PBMCs. Subset meaning: CD45RA+ positively selected. The V and J genes are TRBV10-2 and TRBJ2-1; D gene ambiguous. As DNA, the CDR3 is TGCGCCAGCACCGACAATGGGGTAAGCTCCTACAATGAGCAGTTCTTC. As protein: CASTDNGVSSYNEQFF.